This TCR beta chain was recovered during a study of T cells in Graves' hyperthyroidism and ophthalmopathy. Trimming removed 7 bases at V and 7 bases at J, with 19 bases between. This CDR3 comprises 14 residues. CDR1 and CDR2 from the germline V gene are DFQATT and SNEGSKA (reference sequence). Study outcomes and limitations: Blood shared most expanded thyroid clonotypes above 0.001. It was a median 6.5 months before onset that the model predicted ophthalmopathy.

The TCR beta CDR3 regions underwent amplification using RNA transcripts as the source. The HTBI set primed first-round TCR CDR3 RT-PCR. TCRdb recomputed calls from the multiplex PCR reads with MiXCR, one row per CDR3 protein. The sample carries roughly 500,000 distinct CDR3 sequences, about 45% recorded once. Lactation, pregnancy, other autoimmune disease or uncontrolled infection led to exclusion of patients. Diagnostic assessment was based on clinical symptoms, serum thyroxine and TRAb, thyroid ultrasound and orbital computed tomography. As for this clonotype: The antigen is unknown.

V usage is TRBV20-1 and J usage is TRBJ1-4; D is uncertain. This clonotype was sampled from an adult woman with Graves' disease, either hyperthyroidism or ophthalmopathy (not recorded which). The sequencing input was peripheral blood or thyroid tissue (not recorded which). The CDR3 coding sequence is TGCAGTGTTAGGGAGAGCATTACTGCTGAAAAACTGTTTTTT. Protein product: CSVRESITAEKLFF.